This T cell receptor beta chain emerged from a study of control samples from healthy donors and cancer patients. Repertoires were generated with immunoSEQ multiplex PCR, while TCRdb's copy carries only in-frame clones and drops some. In the table there are some 66,000 clones, 85% of which are singletons. In germline, CDR1 is LGHNT, CDR2 FRNRAP. V dropped 0 bases and J dropped 6; count of bases not matched to a gene: 13. The CDR3 has 19 amino acids. What was sequenced was blood. The chain recombines TRBV12-5 with TRBJ2-1; 11 bases agree with TRBD2. The source of this sequence is a man aged 40-50 years in good health. The CDR3 bases are TGTGCTAGTGGTTTGGTAACTTTAGCGGGAGGGCCCAGGGGCAATGAGCAGTTCTTC. This translates into CASGLVTLAGGPRGNEQFF.